The next 26 T cell receptor beta chains were all read from a single sample in a study of low-dose radiotherapy and immunotherapy resistance in tumors. First-strand cDNA relied on TRAV- and TRBV-specific primers spanning alpha and beta chains. Amplification, which lasted about 20 PCR cycles, used a constant-region primer and V-primer adapter to amplify TCRs. TCRdb called the reads again in MiXCR, with one record for every CDR3 protein. The sample includes 100,000 or so distinct CDR3 sequences, 20% to 25% seen only once; the top ten take roughly 4%. Time point of the sample: after trial treatment. Treatment meaning: LDRT plus nivolumab, ipilimumab, low-dose cyclophosphamide and aspirin (RACIN trial). Sequencing used PBMCs, obtained after low-dose radiotherapy plus immunotherapy. The receptors stem from a male donor with prostate cancer.

This sequence joins TRBV12-2 and TRBJ2-7; no check of the table's D call, TRBD2, against the DNA was made. TRBV12-2 is assigned pseudogene status. This CDR3 is built from 14 residues. This chain's CDR3 is CASSRSGGAIEQYF. The CDR3 DNA is TGTGCCAGCAGTCGTAGCGGGGGGGCAATCGAGCAGTACTTC.

This clonotype showed up many times. The rearrangement links TRBV7-9 to TRBJ1-2; D gene uncertain. V lost 3 bases and J 5 bases, leaving 13 bases between the germline ends. Per the germline V gene, CDR1 is SEHNR and CDR2 is FQNEAQ (reference sequence). The CDR3 length is 14 residues. CDR3 sequence: CASSFTGGLYGYTF. The CDR3 nucleotides are TGTGCCAGCAGCTTTACCGGTGGCCTATATGGCTACACCTTC.

The sample holds many counts of this clonotype. This chain connects TRBV5-4 to TRBJ2-1; 8 bases align to TRBD2. CDR1 is SGHNT, CDR2 YYREEE, per germline (reference sequence). Trimming cost V 4 bases and J 8 bases; bases outside gene matches: 5. The CDR3 loop spans 13 amino acids. CDR3 region: CASSRSGGDEQFF. CDR3 nucleotide sequence: TGTGCCAGCAGCAGGAGCGGGGGCGATGAGCAGTTCTTC.

The V gene is TRBV29-1, the J gene TRBJ2-1; the match to TRBD2 covers 10 bases. Germline-derived CDR1 and CDR2 are SQVTM and ANQGSEA. The CDR3 spans 14 residues. The V segment lost 2 bases and the J segment 4 bases; nucleotides outside the gene matches: 2. This chain's CDR3 is CSVEILAGYNEQFF. The CDR3 DNA follows: TGCAGCGTTGAAATACTAGCGGGGTACAATGAGCAGTTCTTC.

This clonotype was counted many times. The V call is TRBV18, the J call TRBJ1-6; TRBD1 might be the D (6 bases). The CDR3 sequence is 15 residues long. Trimming pared 2 bases from V and 7 bases from J, leaving 12 bases between. Looked up from germline, CDR1 is KGHSH and CDR2 is LQKENI. CDR3 in amino acids: CASSPAGARNSPLHF. For the CDR3, the DNA is TGTGCCAGCTCACCAGCGGGGGCCCGGAATTCACCCCTCCACTTT.

A word on this clonotype: A far larger clone is off by one base, so a read error is likely. This chain connects TRBV5-8 to TRBJ2-7, with D possibly TRBD1 on 6 matching bases. CDR1 and CDR2 (germline): SGHTS, YDEGEE. Trimming removed 2 bases at V and 6 bases at J, with 15 bases between. The CDR3 sequence is 14 residues long. CDR3 residues: CASSLLQGSGEQYF. The CDR3 nucleotides are TGTGCCAGCAGCTTACTACAGGGCAGCGGCGAGCAGTACTTC.

This clonotype was picked up many times. The rearrangement uses TRBV9 and TRBJ2-3; D unresolved. There are 12 residues in the CDR3. Germline V CDR1 and CDR2: SGDLS, YYNGEE. Between the trimmed V and J ends, which lost 2 bases and 7 bases, there was a span of 8 bases. The CDR3 DNA follows: TGTGCCAGCAGCGTGGACCTTTATACGCAGTATTTT. Translated, it gives CASSVDLYTQYF.

This clonotype occurred many times. V is TRBV7-9 and J is TRBJ2-2; a possible D gene is TRBD1 (5 bases). The length of the CDR3 is 17 residues. V was shortened by 2 bases and J by 2 bases, with 15 bases between the two germline ends. The germline V gene encodes CDR1 SEHNR and CDR2 FQNEAQ (reference sequence). The CDR3 DNA reads TGTGCCAGCAGCTTACCAGGGTACGACATCAACACCGGGGAGCTGTTTTTT. Residues: CASSLPGYDINTGELFF. The full variable domain, rest sourced from reference TRBV7-9 and TRBJ2-2, is DTGVSQNPRHKITKRGQNVTFRCDPISEHNRLYWYRQTLGQGPEFLTYFQNEAQLEKSRLLSDRFSAERPKGSFSTLEIQRTEQGDSAMYLCASSLPGYDINTGELFFGEGSRLTVL.

This clonotype was picked up many times. The rearrangement uses TRBV13 and TRBJ2-7, with 9 bases fitting TRBD1. Germline V gene sequence: CDR1 PRHDT, CDR2 FYEKMQ (reference sequence). This CDR3 has 14 amino acids. The V segment lost 4 bases and the J segment 6 bases; nucleotides outside the gene matches: 7. The CDR3 DNA follows: TGTGCCAGCAGCTGGCAACAGGGGGCTGGCGAGCAGTACTTC. Its translation: CASSWQQGAGEQYF.

This clonotype showed up many times. The CDR3 DNA reads as TGCAGTGCTAGTGAAGTGTCCGGCTATGGCTACACCTTC. Translation: CSASEVSGYGYTF. The chain combines TRBV20-1 with TRBJ1-2; D unclear. The V end lost 3 bases, the J end lost 4 bases, and 12 bases lay between the germline ends. This CDR3 region has 13 residues. The germline CDR1 and CDR2 sequences are DFQATT and SNEGSKA (reference sequence).

A word on this clonotype: This likely traces to a read error, being one base from a far larger clone. The V and J genes are TRBV2 and TRBJ2-1; D not resolved. This CDR3 is 14 amino acids long. CDR1 is SNHLY, CDR2 FYNNEI, per germline. Trimming stripped 6 bases from V and 10 bases from J, with 19 bases between. The CDR3 coding sequence is TGTGCCAGCAGCTCAGCCATTAAGGCTTACGAGCAGTTCTTC. Encoded protein: CASSSAIKAYEQFF. Supplemented by reference TRBV2 and TRBJ2-1, the full variable domain reads EPEVTQTPSHQVTQMGQEVILRCVPISNHLYFYWYRQILGQKVEFLVSFYNNEISEKSEIFDDQFSVERPDGSNFTLKIRSTKLEDSAMYFCASSSAIKAYEQFFGPGTRLTVL.

With respect to this clonotype: This likely stems from a read error, as it lies one base from a far larger clone. The chain couples TRBV20-1 to TRBJ2-1; D is ambiguous. This CDR3 contains 12 residues. Germline V gene data show CDR1 as DFQATT and CDR2 as SNEGSKA (reference sequence). Trimming pared 6 bases from V and 10 bases from J, leaving 16 bases between. DNA for the CDR3: TGCAGTGCCAACGGCCCAACCTACGAGCAGTTCTTC. It encodes CSANGPTYEQFF.

This rearrangement joins TRBV18 to TRBJ2-7; D may be TRBD2 (5 bases). Germline V lookup: CDR1 KGHSH, CDR2 LQKENI. The CDR3 contains 13 residues. The V end lost 2 bases, the J end lost 3 bases, and 8 bases lay between the germline ends. CDR3 nucleotide sequence: TGTGCCAGCTCACCATCCGGGGTCTACGAGCAGTACTTC. It is translated as CASSPSGVYEQYF.

This clonotype was counted many times. The chain recombines TRBV6-6 with TRBJ1-1; no reliable D call. Germline V gene sequence: CDR1 MNHNY, CDR2 SVGAGI (reference sequence). V lost 6 bases and J lost 3, with 8 bases in between. The CDR3 consists of 12 residues. This CDR3 is CASSTGDTEAFF. Written as DNA, the CDR3 is TGTGCCAGCAGCACTGGGGACACTGAAGCTTTCTTT.

This sequence joins TRBV3-1 and TRBJ2-3; possible D gene TRBD2, 6 bases. The CDR3 is 16 residues long. Germline lookup yields CDR1 LGHDT and CDR2 YNNKEL (reference sequence). V was shortened by 4 bases and J by 4 bases, with 18 bases between the two germline ends. The CDR3 loop is CASSPHSTRSADTQYF. DNA for the CDR3: TGTGCCAGCAGCCCACACTCGACTAGATCGGCAGATACGCAGTATTTT.

This clonotype was counted ten times or more. The chain links TRBV19 to TRBJ2-1; the match to TRBD2 covers 10 bases. V dropped 11 bases and J dropped 9; count of bases not matched to a gene: 13. CDR1 is LNHDA, CDR2 SQIVND, per germline (reference sequence). The CDR3 has 14 amino acids. CDR3 region: CAAGVAGGLGEQFF. For the CDR3, the DNA is TGTGCCGCGGGCGTAGCGGGGGGTCTGGGTGAGCAGTTCTTC.

The table lists this clonotype with many counts. V and J are TRBV10-3 and TRBJ2-7, with D possibly TRBD2 on 6 matching bases. V gave up 5 bases and J gave up 0 bases, with 14 bases separating them. CDR3 length: 15 amino acids. Germline V gene lookup returns CDR1 ENHRY and CDR2 SYGVKD. CDR3 nucleotides: TGTGCCATCAGTCCTCGGACTATTAGCTCCTACGAGCAGTACTTC. Translated: CAISPRTISSYEQYF.

Comments on this clonotype: The missing conserved phenylalanine or tryptophan at the end of this CDR3 makes a read error likely. V and J are TRBV28 and TRBJ2-1; D perhaps matches TRBD1 (6 bases). This CDR3 contains 13 residues. Trimming cost V 7 bases and J 10 bases, with 17 bases left between them. The germline gives CDR1 MDHEN, CDR2 SYDVKM. The CDR3 sequence: CASTPPGAYEQFI. CDR3 nucleotides: TGTGCCAGCACCCCTCCAGGGGCCTACGAGCAGTTCATC.

In this sample, this clonotype turned up many times. The chain recombines TRBV13 with TRBJ2-5; tentative D call: TRBD1 (6 bases). Deletions cut 4 bases from V and 2 bases from J, with 11 bases between. Germline loops: CDR1 PRHDT, CDR2 FYEKMQ (reference sequence). CDR3 length: 14 residues. The CDR3 reads CASSYRQDQETQYF. The CDR3 DNA reads as TGTGCCAGCAGCTACAGACAGGATCAAGAGACCCAGTACTTC.

The chain employs TRBV9 and TRBJ1-1, with D tentatively TRBD1 (5 bases). V shed 5 bases and J shed 3 bases, with 5 bases lying between them. The CDR3 length is 11 residues. Germline loops: CDR1 SGDLS, CDR2 YYNGEE. The CDR3 loop reads CASRGDTEAFF. CDR3 nucleotides: TGTGCCAGCAGAGGGGACACTGAAGCTTTCTTT.

The chain joins TRBV4-2 to TRBJ1-1, with D perhaps matching TRBD1 (6 bases). Germline assignment: CDR1 LGHNA and CDR2 YNFKEQ. The CDR3 extends over 14 amino acids. The V gene lost 1 base and the J gene lost 3 bases, with 9 bases spanning the gap. The CDR3 sequence is CASSQVRQDTEAFF. The CDR3, as DNA: TGTGCCAGCAGCCAAGTCAGACAGGACACTGAAGCTTTCTTT.

The V and J genes are TRBV5-4 and TRBJ1-2, with 9 bases matching TRBD1. J lost 8 bases, V lost 5 bases, and 7 bases had no gene match. The CDR3 loop spans 13 amino acids. The V gene's germline CDR1 is SGHNT and CDR2 YYREEE (reference sequence). CDR3 loop: CASSITGGVGYTF. In DNA form, the CDR3 reads TGTGCCAGCAGTATTACAGGGGGCGTAGGCTACACCTTC.

In this sample, this clonotype turned up many times. Written as DNA, the CDR3 is TGCGCCAGCAGCTTGGCGGCCTTTAGCACAGATACGCAGTATTTT. Protein: CASSLAAFSTDTQYF. This chain links TRBV5-1 with TRBJ2-3; D unclear. V was pared by 0 bases and J by 0 bases, with 8 bases between. CDR3 length equals 15 residues. Looked up from germline, CDR1 is SGHRS and CDR2 is YFSETQ.

This clonotype was counted ten times or more. J is TRBJ2-6 and V is TRBV15; D is uncertain. The CDR3 is made up of 13 amino acids. V lost 9 bases to trimming and J lost 2 bases, with 8 bases between them. In germline, CDR1 is LNHNV, CDR2 YYDKDF (reference sequence). The CDR3 sequence: CATRQPGANVLTF. DNA of the CDR3: TGTGCCACTCGACAACCTGGGGCCAACGTCCTGACTTTC.

The gene calls are TRBV7-2 and TRBJ2-1, with D uncertain. Germline CDR1 SGHTA, CDR2 FQGNSA. V was clipped by 1 base and J by 4 bases, with 14 bases between them. The CDR3 has 16 amino acids. CDR3 nucleotide sequence: TGTGCCAGCAGCTTAGGTTGGCTGCCGTCATACAATGAGCAGTTCTTC. Amino acids: CASSLGWLPSYNEQFF.

This clonotype was recorded at least ten times. The V and J genes are TRBV11-3 and TRBJ2-3, with 11 nucleotides matching TRBD2. Per germline, CDR1 SGHNT and CDR2 YENEEA. The CDR3 covers 15 residues. The V segment lost 6 bases and the J segment 6 bases; nucleotides outside the gene matches: 8. The CDR3 region has the DNA TGTGCCAGCAGTATTAGCGGGGGGGCCGCCGATACGCAGTATTTT. Translating gives CASSISGGAADTQYF.